This TCR beta chain was sequenced in a study of blood T cells in healthy people across ages. Germline CDR1 is LGHDT and CDR2 is YNNKEL (reference sequence). The CDR3 spans 13 residues. With 0 bases removed from V and 6 bases from J, the gap between germline ends came to 8 bases. With a J-beta primer mix and a sample-barcoded 5' primer, a second PCR ran about 7 to 12 cycles. Unique molecular identifiers of 12 random nucleotides labeled each cDNA. Sequencing of every sample gave 3 million or more CDR3-containing paired-end reads. TCRdb processed the 5' RACE reads anew with MiXCR; each CDR3 protein has one entry. The sample records just over 1 million distinct CDR3 sequences, over 35% being singletons.

The rearrangement links TRBV3-1 to TRBJ1-1; D not resolved. Sequenced input: blood. The receptor was isolated from a woman aged 55 to 70 in good health. CDR3 nucleotide sequence: TGTGCCAGCAGCCAAGAATCCGGGGCTGAAGCTTTCTTT. Protein sequence: CASSQESGAEAFF.